Listed below are T cell receptor beta chains from one sample, sequenced in a study of CD8 T cells in ankylosing spondylitis. TCRdb re-called the 5' RACE reads with MiXCR, one entry per CDR3 protein. This table holds 35,000 to 45,000 distinct CDR3 sequences, 11% found once. Input material: blood, either unsorted or a sorted T cell fraction (not recorded which). The receptors originated from a male donor with ankylosing spondylitis or in good health (not recorded which). Both conserved end residues are part of each CDR3. The D gene is left open where the match is weak. Size is stated for part of the rows, as once, few or many counts, or as a class when the clone is expanded.

>-|-|TRBV6-1|9|TRBJ2-3
CASKDTQYF
TGTGCCAGCAAAGATACGCAGTATTTT
>-|TRBD1|TRBV5-1|14|TRBJ1-6
CASSSGQLDSPLHF
TGCGCCAGCAGCTCGGGACAGCTGGATTCGCCCCTCCACTTT
>-|-|TRBV5-1|16|TRBJ2-3
CASSLALGAGTDTQYF
TGCGCCAGCAGCTTGGCCCTGGGGGCCGGCACAGATACGCAGTATTTT
>few|-|TRBV5-1|16|TRBJ2-3
CASSPARSRGTDTQYF
TGCGCCAGCAGCCCCGCTAGGAGTAGGGGCACAGATACGCAGTATTTT
>many|-|TRBV21-1|14|TRBJ2-7
CASSKGQGRYEQYF
TGTGCCAGCAGCAAAGGGCAGGGAAGGTACGAGCAGTACTTC
>few|TRBD1|TRBV6-5|17|TRBJ2-6
CASRRTGELSGANVLTF
TGTGCCAGCAGGCGCACAGGGGAGCTCTCTGGGGCCAACGTCCTGACTTTC
>many|-|TRBV28|14|TRBJ2-5
CASSPLKAQETQYF
TGTGCCAGCAGCCCTCTTAAAGCCCAAGAGACCCAGTACTTC
>-|-|TRBV20-1|17|TRBJ2-2
CSARDSVRGADTGELFF
TGCAGTGCTAGAGATTCGGTCCGGGGGGCGGACACCGGGGAGCTGTTTTTT
>few|-|TRBV5-1|14|TRBJ2-7
CASSLDRNGYEQYF
TGCGCCAGCAGCTTGGACAGGAATGGTTACGAGCAGTACTTC
>many|-|TRBV21-1|15|TRBJ2-5
CASSKVDAGGETQYF
TGTGCCAGCAGCAAAGTGGACGCCGGGGGGGAGACCCAGTACTTC
>-|-|TRBV20-1|13|TRBJ1-1
CSARVGGGAEAFF
TGCAGTGCTAGAGTAGGGGGGGGAGCTGAAGCTTTCTTT
>many|TRBD1|TRBV5-1|15|TRBJ2-3
CASSPGQGEVDTQYF
TGCGCCAGCAGCCCGGGACAGGGTGAAGTAGATACGCAGTATTTT
>many|TRBD1|TRBV29-1|14|TRBJ1-3
CSVTRTGAKDTIYF
TGCAGCGTTACGAGGACAGGGGCAAAGGACACCATATATTTT
>many|-|TRBV28|12|TRBJ2-1
CATYSNLNEQFF
TGTGCCACCTATTCGAACCTCAATGAGCAGTTCTTC
>few|TRBD1|TRBV6-5|15|TRBJ1-2
CASSYGGGQGGGYTF
TGTGCCAGCAGTTACGGGGGGGGACAGGGAGGTGGCTACACCTTC
>-|-|TRBV12-3/TRBV12-4|12|TRBJ1-6
CASRLSGTPLHF
TGTGCCAGCAGACTGTCAGGGACACCCCTCCACTTT
>many|TRBD1|TRBV29-1|13|TRBJ1-1
CSVTGTGVTEAFF
TGCAGCGTTACCGGGACAGGGGTAACTGAAGCTTTCTTT
>many|TRBD2|TRBV20-1|14|TRBJ2-7
CSASEGGVPYEQYF
TGCAGTGCTAGTGAGGGAGGGGTGCCCTACGAGCAGTACTTC
>few|-|TRBV7-8|15|TRBJ1-3
CASSLATGYGNTIYF
TGTGCCAGCAGCTTAGCAACCGGGTACGGAAACACCATATATTTT
>many|-|TRBV4-1|16|TRBJ2-2
CASSQDSGGNTGELFF
TGCGCCAGCAGCCAAGATTCCGGGGGGAACACCGGGGAGCTGTTTTTT
>few|TRBD1|TRBV7-2|15|TRBJ1-5
CASSSQTGTFQPQHF
TGTGCCAGCAGCTCTCAGACAGGGACTTTTCAGCCCCAGCATTTT
>-|TRBD2|TRBV5-1|14|TRBJ2-1
CASSTGTSMNEQFF
TGCGCCAGCAGCACCGGGACTAGCATGAATGAGCAGTTCTTC
>-|-|TRBV5-4|15|TRBJ2-3
CASSLGGLVTDTQYF
TGTGCCAGCAGCTTGGGGGGTTTAGTAACAGATACGCAGTATTTT
>-|TRBD2|TRBV5-1|15|TRBJ2-3
CASSSLAEFTDTQYF
TGCGCCAGCAGCTCACTAGCGGAATTCACAGATACGCAGTATTTT
>-|TRBD1|TRBV3-1|16|TRBJ2-5
CASSLRGQGGRETQYF
TGTGCCAGCAGCCTCAGGGGACAGGGAGGACGGGAGACCCAGTACTTC
>many|TRBD2|TRBV28|14|TRBJ2-7
CAIRLGLAGSEQYF
TGTGCCATTCGATTGGGACTAGCAGGGAGCGAGCAGTACTTC
>many|-|TRBV5-1|14|TRBJ1-2
CASSLDFSGNGYTF
TGCGCCAGCAGCTTGGATTTCTCGGGGAACGGCTACACCTTC
>-|-|TRBV7-2|12|TRBJ2-5
CASSPGTETQYF
TGTGCCAGCAGCCCAGGAACCGAGACCCAGTACTTC
>many|-|TRBV5-5|13|TRBJ2-7
CASSSQSDTEQYF
TGTGCCAGCAGCTCTCAATCGGATACCGAGCAGTACTTC
>many|TRBD2|TRBV12-3/TRBV12-4|14|TRBJ2-1
CASTFRGAYNEQFF
TGTGCCAGCACCTTCCGGGGGGCCTACAATGAGCAGTTCTTC
>-|-|TRBV27|14|TRBJ2-5
CASSLLGLEETQYF
TGTGCCAGCAGTTTATTAGGGCTGGAAGAGACCCAGTACTTC
>-|-|TRBV10-3|13|TRBJ2-7
CAINRDTSYEQYF
TGTGCCATCAACCGGGACACCTCCTACGAGCAGTACTTC
>-|TRBD1|TRBV19|14|TRBJ2-1
CASTDRGLFNEQFF
TGTGCCAGTACCGACAGGGGGCTGTTCAATGAGCAGTTCTTC
>many|-|TRBV12-3/TRBV12-4|14|TRBJ1-5
CASSRAQGNQPQHF
TGTGCCAGCTCAAGGGCACAGGGTAACCAGCCCCAGCATTTT
>many|-|TRBV3-1|14|TRBJ2-4
CASSHSSNGNIQYF
TGTGCCAGCAGCCACTCTAGTAATGGAAACATTCAGTACTTC
>many|-|TRBV6-1|12|TRBJ2-7
CASRLWTDEQYF
TGTGCCAGTAGATTGTGGACTGACGAGCAGTACTTC
>many|-|TRBV3-1|13|TRBJ1-1
CASSQDPGRSLGF
TGTGCCAGCAGCCAAGACCCAGGTAGAAGCTTGGGCTTT
>many|TRBD1|TRBV6-1|14|TRBJ2-3
CASLAGTGTDTQYF
TGTGCCAGCCTGGCCGGGACAGGCACAGATACGCAGTATTTT
>many|TRBD2|TRBV27|15|TRBJ2-1
CASSRLGGYYNEQFF
TGTGCCAGCAGTCGATTGGGGGGGTATTACAATGAGCAGTTCTTC
>many|-|TRBV5-1|15|TRBJ1-2
CASSLGQAHVYGYTF
TGCGCCAGCAGCTTGGGACAGGCCCACGTCTATGGCTACACCTTC